This T cell receptor beta chain was profiled in a study of T cells in Graves' hyperthyroidism and ophthalmopathy. A remark on this clonotype: A much bigger clone sits one base away, suggesting this may be a read error.

Germline CDR1 is SQVTM and CDR2 is ANQGSEA. V was cut by 8 bases and J by 7 bases, with 24 bases left in between. This CDR3 has 15 amino acids. Amplification of TCR beta CDR3 regions was performed using RNA transcripts as template. Researchers ran a first-round RT-PCR on the TCR CDR3 using the HTBI primer set. TCRdb re-analysed the multiplex PCR reads in MiXCR, keeping a single row per CDR3 protein. This sample has about 640,000 distinct CDR3 sequences, with about 15% found just once. The TCR originated in a woman in her 50s with Graves' ophthalmopathy. This chain joins TRBV29-1 and TRBJ2-1; the D gene is possibly TRBD2 (6 bases). The sequenced material came from blood. In DNA, the CDR3 is TGCAGCTCCCACGGAGGGGAGAGGGTCGGAAATGAGCAGTTCTTC. Translating it yields CSSHGGERVGNEQFF.